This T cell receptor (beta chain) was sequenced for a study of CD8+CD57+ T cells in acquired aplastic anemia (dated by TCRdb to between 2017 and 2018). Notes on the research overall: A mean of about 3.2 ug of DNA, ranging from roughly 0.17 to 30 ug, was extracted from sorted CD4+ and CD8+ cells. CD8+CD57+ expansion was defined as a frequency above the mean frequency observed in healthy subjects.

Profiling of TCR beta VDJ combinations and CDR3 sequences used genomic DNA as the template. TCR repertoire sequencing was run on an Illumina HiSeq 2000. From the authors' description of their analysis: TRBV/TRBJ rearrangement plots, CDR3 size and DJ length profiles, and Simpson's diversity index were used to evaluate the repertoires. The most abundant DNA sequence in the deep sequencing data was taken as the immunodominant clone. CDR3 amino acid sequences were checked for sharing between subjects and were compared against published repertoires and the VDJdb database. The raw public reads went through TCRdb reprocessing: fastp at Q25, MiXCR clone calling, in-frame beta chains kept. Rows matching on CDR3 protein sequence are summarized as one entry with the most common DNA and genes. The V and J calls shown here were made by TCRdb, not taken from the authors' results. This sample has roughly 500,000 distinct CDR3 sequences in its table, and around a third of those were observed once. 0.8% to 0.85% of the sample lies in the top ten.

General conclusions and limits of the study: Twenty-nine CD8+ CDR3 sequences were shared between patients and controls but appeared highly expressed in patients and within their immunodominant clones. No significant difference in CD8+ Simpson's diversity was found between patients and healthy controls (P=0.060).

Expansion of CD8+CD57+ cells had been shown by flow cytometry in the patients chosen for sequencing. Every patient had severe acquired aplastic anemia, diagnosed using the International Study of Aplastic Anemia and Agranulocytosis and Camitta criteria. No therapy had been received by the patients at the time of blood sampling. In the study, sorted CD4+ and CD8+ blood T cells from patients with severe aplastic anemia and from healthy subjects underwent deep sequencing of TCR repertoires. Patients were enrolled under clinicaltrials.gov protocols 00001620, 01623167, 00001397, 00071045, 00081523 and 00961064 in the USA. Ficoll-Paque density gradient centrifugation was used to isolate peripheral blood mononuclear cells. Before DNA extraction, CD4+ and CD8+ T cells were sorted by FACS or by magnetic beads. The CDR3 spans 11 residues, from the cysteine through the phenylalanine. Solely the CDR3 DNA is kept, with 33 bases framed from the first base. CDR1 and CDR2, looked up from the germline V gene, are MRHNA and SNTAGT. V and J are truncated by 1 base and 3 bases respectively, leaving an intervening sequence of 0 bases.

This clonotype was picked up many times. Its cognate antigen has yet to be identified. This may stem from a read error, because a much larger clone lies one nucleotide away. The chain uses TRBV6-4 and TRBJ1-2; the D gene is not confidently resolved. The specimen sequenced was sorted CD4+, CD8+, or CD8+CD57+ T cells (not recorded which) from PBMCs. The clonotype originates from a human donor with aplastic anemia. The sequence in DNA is TGTGCCAGCAGTGACTACTATGGCTACACCTTC. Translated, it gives CASSDYYGYTF.